This passage covers 5 T cell receptor beta chains from one sample sequenced in a study of T cells after posttransplantation cyclophosphamide. Libraries were prepared by immunoSEQ multiplex PCR; TCRdb keeps only in-frame clonotypes and omits some of them. The sample consists of some 20,000 clones, around 87% of them appearing once. A marrow graft followed busulfan-fludarabine conditioning, with cyclophosphamide on days +3 and +4. The sample was PBMCs, taken after allogeneic stem cell transplant with posttransplant cyclophosphamide. Receptors were obtained from a female patient aged 40-49 years who received an allogeneic stem cell transplant from a related donor, was CMV-positive, and had no GVHD. Some T cells here may be from the graft donor.

V and J are TRBV30 and TRBJ2-7; a possible D gene is TRBD2 (5 bases). Per germline, CDR1 GTSNPN and CDR2 SVGIG (reference sequence). V was cut by 0 bases and J by 6 bases, with 9 bases left in between. The CDR3 runs 12 residues. CDR3 protein: CAWSVTSFEQYF. As DNA, the CDR3 is TGTGCCTGGAGTGTTACTAGTTTCGAGCAGTACTTC.

The V and J genes are TRBV9 and TRBJ1-3; TRBD1 might be the D (6 bases). The V and J ends lost 3 bases and 4 bases respectively, with 11 bases between them. Looked up from germline, CDR1 is SGDLS and CDR2 is YYNGEE. CDR3 length: 14 amino acids. As DNA, the CDR3 is TGTGCCAGCAGCGGAACAGGGAACGGAAACACCATATATTTT. Translating gives CASSGTGNGNTIYF.

The rearrangement links TRBV19 to TRBJ2-1; a weak D match, TRBD2 (6 bases). V was shortened by 6 bases and J by 9 bases, with 18 bases between the two germline ends. The CDR3 runs to 14 residues. Germline-derived CDR1 and CDR2 are LNHDA and SQIVND (reference sequence). The CDR3 reads CASRPTEGLGEQFF. DNA for the CDR3: TGTGCCAGTAGGCCTACGGAGGGCCTGGGTGAGCAGTTCTTC.

V gene TRBV29-1 combines with J gene TRBJ2-7; 10 bases agree with TRBD2. The junction had 12 bases not matched to a gene; V was cut back by 6 bases and J by 1 base. The CDR3 totals 16 residues. Per germline, CDR1 SQVTM and CDR2 ANQGSEA. The DNA of the CDR3 is TGCAGCGTCGCGGGACTAGCGCAACGGCTTTCCTACGAGCAGTACTTC. Translating it yields CSVAGLAQRLSYEQYF.

This clone was picked up one time. This chain joins TRBV15 and TRBJ2-3; 7 bases match TRBD2. Per the germline V gene, CDR1 is LNHNV and CDR2 is YYDKDF (reference sequence). J lost 5 bases, V lost 8 bases, and 10 bases had no gene match. The CDR3 covers 14 residues. CDR3 sequence reads: CATGRGRRVDTQYF. CDR3 nucleotides: TGTGCCACCGGGCGGGGGAGACGGGTAGATACGCAGTATTTT.